The rows below give T cell receptor beta chains drawn from one sample of a study of T cells after somatic rescue of genetic block. TCRdb's table, derived via immunoSEQ multiplex PCR, lists solely in-frame clones and lacks some. The sample has around 100,000 clones; around nine tenths are singletons. The sample taken for sequencing was peripheral blood mononuclear cells (PBMCs). These receptors all come from a woman under 30. Both conserved end residues are part of each CDR3. D genes are given only for firm matches. Size is stated for part of the rows, as once, few or many counts, or as a class when the clone is expanded.

V gene	clone size	J gene	D gene	CDR3 DNA	CDR3 protein
TRBV7-2	once	TRBJ2-7	NA	TGTGCCAGCAGCTTAGTCTCTGGGGGCCGCTACGAGCAGTACTTC	CASSLVSGGRYEQYF
TRBV2	NA	TRBJ2-7	TRBD2	TGTGCCAGCAGTGATTGGGCTAGCGGGGGCTCCTACGAGCAGTACTTC	CASSDWASGGSYEQYF
TRBV15	NA	TRBJ2-1	NA	TGTGCCACCAGCAGAGAAAGAAGCTCCTACAATGAGCAGTTCTTC	CATSRERSSYNEQFF
TRBV29-1	once	TRBJ2-7	TRBD2	TGCAGCGTTGGGGAGGGGAATGGCTACGAGCAGTACTTC	CSVGEGNGYEQYF
TRBV5-4	NA	TRBJ1-2	NA	TGTGCCAGCAGCTCGCCTGCGGACGGAGACTATGGCTACACCTTC	CASSSPADGDYGYTF
TRBV6-4	few	TRBJ1-1	NA	TGTGCCAGCAGAGGAACAAACACTGAAGCTTTCTTT	CASRGTNTEAFF
TRBV2	NA	TRBJ1-1	NA	TGTGCCAGCAGTGTTCCTCTCGGGGACACTGAAGCTTTCTTT	CASSVPLGDTEAFF
TRBV10-3	NA	TRBJ2-2	TRBD2	TGTGCCATCAGTGTCGCGGGGGAGAACACCGGGGAGCTGTTTTTT	CAISVAGENTGELFF
TRBV11-1	NA	TRBJ2-2	NA	TGTGCCAGCAGCCCAGGACGGAGCCTTATCACCGGGGAGCTGTTTTTT	CASSPGRSLITGELFF
TRBV7-2	NA	TRBJ1-4	TRBD1	TGTGCCAGCAGCTTAGCAACAGGGGGCCATGAAAAACTGTTTTTT	CASSLATGGHEKLFF
TRBV19	NA	TRBJ1-3	NA	TGTGCCAGTAGCAGGCGGGACGCTACGTCGGACACCATATATTTT	CASSRRDATSDTIYF
TRBV6-5	NA	TRBJ1-4	NA	TGTGCCAGCAGTTCGGGTACAGGGTCAACTAATGAAAAACTGTTTTTT	CASSSGTGSTNEKLFF
TRBV11-2	NA	TRBJ2-3	TRBD2	TGTGCCAGCAGACAAATCCGGACTAGCGGGAGCCACGCAGATACGCAGTATTTT	CASRQIRTSGSHADTQYF
TRBV28	NA	TRBJ2-2	NA	TGTGCCAGCAGTCCCCTGGGCAGGGGAATCACCGGGGAGCTGTTTTTT	CASSPLGRGITGELFF
TRBV5-4	few	TRBJ1-2	NA	TGTGCCAGCAGCTTAGGTGCCCAGTATGGCTACACCTTC	CASSLGAQYGYTF
TRBV4-3	NA	TRBJ2-7	NA	TGCGCCAGCAGCCAAGATCCCAGGGCCTGGAACGAGCAGTACTTC	CASSQDPRAWNEQYF
TRBV5-1	NA	TRBJ1-1	NA	TGCGCCAGCAGCTTTCGCCAGCCCGGTGAAGCTTTCTTT	CASSFRQPGEAFF
TRBV5-1	NA	TRBJ2-5	TRBD2	TGCGCCAGCAGCCAGACTAGCGGGGGGGAAGAGACCCAGTACTTC	CASSQTSGGEETQYF
TRBV10-3	NA	TRBJ2-1	TRBD1	TGTGCCATGGCGGGACAGGCCGGCCGGAGCTCCTACAATGAGCAGTTCTTC	CAMAGQAGRSSYNEQFF
TRBV15	NA	TRBJ2-7	NA	TGTGCCACCAGCAGAGTCCTAGGGCACGAGCAGTACTTC	CATSRVLGHEQYF
TRBV2	NA	TRBJ2-1	TRBD2	TGTGCCAGCAGCCCTCCTAGCGGGGGGGGAGATGAGCAGTTCTTC	CASSPPSGGGDEQFF
TRBV19	NA	TRBJ2-1	NA	TGTGCCAGTAGTATAGGACCTCACAATGAGCAGTTCTTC	CASSIGPHNEQFF
TRBV5-8	NA	TRBJ1-1	TRBD1	TGTGCCAGCAGCTTCTGGCAGGGGGCGTTCTCGGGAACTGAAGCTTTCTTT	CASSFWQGAFSGTEAFF
TRBV5-6	NA	TRBJ1-1	TRBD1	TGTGCCAGCAGCTATAGGACAGGGTGGAGGACTGAAGCTTTCTTT	CASSYRTGWRTEAFF
TRBV6-1	NA	TRBJ1-2	NA	TGTGCCAGCTTAATGGGCAGGGTCAGCTATGGCTACACCTTC	CASLMGRVSYGYTF
TRBV4-2	NA	TRBJ1-1	NA	TGTGCCAGCAGCGGTAAGAACACTGAAGCTTTCTTT	CASSGKNTEAFF
TRBV2	NA	TRBJ2-7	NA	TGTGCCAGCAGCCCTCAGGGGGGGAACTACGAGCAGTACTTC	CASSPQGGNYEQYF
TRBV5-3	NA	TRBJ1-2	NA	TGTGCCAGACCGGGGCGACATAACGGCTACACCTTC	CARPGRHNGYTF
TRBV11-3	NA	TRBJ1-1	TRBD1	TGTGCCAGCAGCTTACCGCTGGGGACAGGGAACACTGAAGCTTTCTTT	CASSLPLGTGNTEAFF
TRBV5-1	NA	TRBJ2-5	TRBD2	TGCGCCAGCAGCTTGGACCTCCGGGGGGGCGCAGAGACCCAGTACTTC	CASSLDLRGGAETQYF
TRBV7-6	NA	TRBJ1-2	NA	TGTGCCAGCAGCTTAGGGGGACCTGACTATGGCTACACCTTC	CASSLGGPDYGYTF
TRBV6-5	NA	TRBJ1-3	NA	TGTGCCAGCAGTTACGGGGACGGGACGGGAGGAAACACCATATATTTT	CASSYGDGTGGNTIYF
TRBV27	NA	TRBJ2-7	NA	TGTGCCAGCAGTTCGTACAGCTACGAGCAGTACTTC	CASSSYSYEQYF
TRBV7-3	NA	TRBJ1-1	NA	TGTGCCAGCAGCTTAAGTACAGGAGTGAACACTGAAGCTTTCTTT	CASSLSTGVNTEAFF
TRBV4-2	NA	TRBJ2-7	NA	TGTGCCAGCAGCCCGGGGTCCCGTGGGGAAGAGCAGTACTTC	CASSPGSRGEEQYF
TRBV6-5	NA	TRBJ2-1	TRBD1	TGTGCCAGCAGTCTCCGGGGCAGGGGGCAGGTTGAGCAGTTCTTC	CASSLRGRGQVEQFF
TRBV5-5	NA	TRBJ2-7	NA	TGTGCCAGCAGCTTGGTTGCGGACGTATCCTACGAGCAGTACTTC	CASSLVADVSYEQYF
TRBV6-5	NA	TRBJ2-7	NA	TGTGCCAGCAGGCAGGGTACCCTGGGGGAGCAGTACTTC	CASRQGTLGEQYF
TRBV11-3	NA	TRBJ1-6	NA	TGTGCCAGCAGCTTAACCTCCAACGATTCACCCCTCCACTTT	CASSLTSNDSPLHF